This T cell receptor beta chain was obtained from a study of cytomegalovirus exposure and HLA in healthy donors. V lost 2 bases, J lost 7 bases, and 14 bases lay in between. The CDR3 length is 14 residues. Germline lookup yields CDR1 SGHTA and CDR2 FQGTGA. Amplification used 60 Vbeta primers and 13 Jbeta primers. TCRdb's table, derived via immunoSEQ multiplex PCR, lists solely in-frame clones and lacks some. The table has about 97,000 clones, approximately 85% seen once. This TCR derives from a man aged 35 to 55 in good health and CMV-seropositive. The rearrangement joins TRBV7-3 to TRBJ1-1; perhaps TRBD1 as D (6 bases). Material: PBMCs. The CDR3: CASSLVQGLDEAFF. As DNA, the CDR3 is TGTGCCAGCAGCTTAGTCCAGGGGCTGGATGAAGCTTTCTTT.